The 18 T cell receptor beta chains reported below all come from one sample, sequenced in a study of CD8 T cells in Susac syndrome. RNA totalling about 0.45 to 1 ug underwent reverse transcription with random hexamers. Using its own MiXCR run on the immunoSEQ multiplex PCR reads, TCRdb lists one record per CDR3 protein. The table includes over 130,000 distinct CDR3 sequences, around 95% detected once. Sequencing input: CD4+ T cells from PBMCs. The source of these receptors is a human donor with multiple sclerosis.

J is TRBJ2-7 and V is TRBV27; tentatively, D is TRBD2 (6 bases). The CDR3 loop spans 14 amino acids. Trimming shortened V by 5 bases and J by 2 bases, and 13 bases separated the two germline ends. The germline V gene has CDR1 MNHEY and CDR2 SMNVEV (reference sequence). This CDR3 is CASSIGGGTYEQYF. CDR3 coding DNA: TGTGCCAGCAGTATCGGGGGTGGGACCTACGAGCAGTACTTC.

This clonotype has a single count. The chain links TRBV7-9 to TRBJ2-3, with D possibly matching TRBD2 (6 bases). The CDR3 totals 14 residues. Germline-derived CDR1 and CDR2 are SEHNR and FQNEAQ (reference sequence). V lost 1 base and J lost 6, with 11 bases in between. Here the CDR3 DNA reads TGTGCCAGCAGCTTAGGGGGACTGGGGGATACGCAGTATTTT. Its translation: CASSLGGLGDTQYF.

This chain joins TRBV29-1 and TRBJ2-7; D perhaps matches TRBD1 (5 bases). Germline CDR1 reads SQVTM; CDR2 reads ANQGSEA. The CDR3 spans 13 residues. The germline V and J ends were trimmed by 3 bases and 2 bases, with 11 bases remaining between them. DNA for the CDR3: TGCAGCGTTGATAGGGCAGGGACCTACGAGCAGTACTTC. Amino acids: CSVDRAGTYEQYF.

The CDR3 DNA reads TGTGCCAGCAGTAGGGAACAGGGGGCTGGGGCCAACGTCCTGACTTTC. Protein product: CASSREQGAGANVLTF. J is TRBJ2-6 and V is TRBV6-1; the match to TRBD1 covers 8 bases. J gave up 2 bases and V 5 bases, and 5 bases lay outside the gene matches. Germline loops: CDR1 MNHNS, CDR2 SASEGT. CDR3 size: 16 residues.

The CDR3 protein is CASSSLSGSASGEQFF. In nucleotides, the CDR3 is TGTGCCAGCAGCTCACTAAGCGGGAGTGCTTCCGGTGAGCAGTTCTTC. This rearrangement joins TRBV7-2 to TRBJ2-1, with TRBD2 matching over 8 bases. Losses at the gene ends were 4 bases for V and 9 bases for J; bases not matched to a gene: 14. This CDR3 region has 16 residues. Per germline, CDR1 SGHTA and CDR2 FQGNSA.

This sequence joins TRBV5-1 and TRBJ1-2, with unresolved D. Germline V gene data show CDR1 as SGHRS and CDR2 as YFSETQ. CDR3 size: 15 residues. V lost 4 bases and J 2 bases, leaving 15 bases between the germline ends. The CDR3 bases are TGCGCCAGCAGCGGATCCGCATCACCAAACTATGGCTACACCTTC. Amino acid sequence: CASSGSASPNYGYTF. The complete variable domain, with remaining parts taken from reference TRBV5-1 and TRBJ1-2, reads KAGVTQTPRYLIKTRGQQVTLSCSPISGHRSVSWYQQTPGQGLQFLFEYFSETQRNKGNFPGRFSGRQFSNSRSEMNVSTLELGDSALYLCASSGSASPNYGYTFGSGTRLTVV.

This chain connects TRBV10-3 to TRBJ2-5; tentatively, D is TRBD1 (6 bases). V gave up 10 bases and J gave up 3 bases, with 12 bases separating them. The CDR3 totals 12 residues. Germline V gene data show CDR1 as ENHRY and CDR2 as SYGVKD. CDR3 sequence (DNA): TGTGCCACCGGGGACAATGAAGAGACCCAGTACTTC. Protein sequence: CATGDNEETQYF.

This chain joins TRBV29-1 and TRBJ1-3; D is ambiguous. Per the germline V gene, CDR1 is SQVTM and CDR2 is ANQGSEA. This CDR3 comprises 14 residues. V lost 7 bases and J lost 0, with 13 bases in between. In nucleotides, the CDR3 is TGCAGCGCTAACATCGGAGGCTCTGGAAACACCATATATTTT. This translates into CSANIGGSGNTIYF.

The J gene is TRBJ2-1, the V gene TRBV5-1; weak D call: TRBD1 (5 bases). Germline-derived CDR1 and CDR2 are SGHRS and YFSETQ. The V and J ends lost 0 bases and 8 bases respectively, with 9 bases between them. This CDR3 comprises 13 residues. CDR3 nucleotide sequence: TGCGCCAGCAGCTTGGGTGGGGCGGATGAGCAGTTCTTC. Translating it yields CASSLGGADEQFF.

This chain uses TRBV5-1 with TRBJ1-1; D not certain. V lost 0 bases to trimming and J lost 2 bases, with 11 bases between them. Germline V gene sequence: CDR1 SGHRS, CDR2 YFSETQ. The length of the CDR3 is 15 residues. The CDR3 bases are TGCGCCAGCAGCTTGGGGTCGGGCCTTAACACTGAAGCTTTCTTT. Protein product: CASSLGSGLNTEAFF.

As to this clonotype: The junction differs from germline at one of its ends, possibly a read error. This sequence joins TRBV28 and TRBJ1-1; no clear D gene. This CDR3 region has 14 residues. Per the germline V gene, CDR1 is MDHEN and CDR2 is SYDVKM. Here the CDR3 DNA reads TGTGCCAGCCGTTTGGGGTTAAGGAGTACTGAAGCTTTCTTT. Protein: CASRLGLRSTEAFF.

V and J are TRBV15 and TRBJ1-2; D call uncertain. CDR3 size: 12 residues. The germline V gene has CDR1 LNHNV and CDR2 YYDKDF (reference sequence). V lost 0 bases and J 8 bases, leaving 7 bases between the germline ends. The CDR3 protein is CATSRDMRGYTF. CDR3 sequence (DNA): TGTGCCACCAGCAGAGATATGAGGGGCTACACCTTC.

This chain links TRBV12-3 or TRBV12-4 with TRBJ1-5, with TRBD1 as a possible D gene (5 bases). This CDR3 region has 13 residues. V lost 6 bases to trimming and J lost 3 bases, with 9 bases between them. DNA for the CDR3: TGTGCCAGCAGCCCCAGGGCCAATCAGCCCCAGCATTTT. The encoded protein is CASSPRANQPQHF.

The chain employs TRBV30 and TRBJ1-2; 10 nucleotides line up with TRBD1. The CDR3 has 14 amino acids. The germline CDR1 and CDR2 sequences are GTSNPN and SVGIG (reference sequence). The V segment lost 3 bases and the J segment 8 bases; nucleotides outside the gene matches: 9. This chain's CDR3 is CAWSPDRGRNGYTF. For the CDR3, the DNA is TGTGCCTGGAGCCCCGACAGGGGGCGTAACGGCTACACCTTC.

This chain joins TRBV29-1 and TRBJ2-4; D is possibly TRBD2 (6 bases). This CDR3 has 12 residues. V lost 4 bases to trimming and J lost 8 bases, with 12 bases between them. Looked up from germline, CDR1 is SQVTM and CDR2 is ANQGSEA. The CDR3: CSVGGGRDIQYF. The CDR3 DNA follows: TGCAGCGTTGGAGGAGGGCGGGACATTCAGTACTTC.

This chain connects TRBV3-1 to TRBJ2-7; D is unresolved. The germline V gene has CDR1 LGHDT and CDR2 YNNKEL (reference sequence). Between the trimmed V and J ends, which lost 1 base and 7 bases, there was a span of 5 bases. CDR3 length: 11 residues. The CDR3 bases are TGTGCCAGCAGCCAAGCCAGGGAGCAGTACTTC. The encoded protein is CASSQAREQYF.

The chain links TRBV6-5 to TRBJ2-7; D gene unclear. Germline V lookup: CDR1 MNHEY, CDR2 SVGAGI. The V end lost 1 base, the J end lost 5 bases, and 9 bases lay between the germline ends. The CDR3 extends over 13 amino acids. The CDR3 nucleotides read TGTGCCAGCAGTTACTTGGCAGGTCACGAGCAGTACTTC. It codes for CASSYLAGHEQYF.

Written as DNA, the CDR3 is TGTGCCACCAGTGATGCACAGGGGAACGAGCAGTACTTC. Translated, it gives CATSDAQGNEQYF. The genes are TRBV24-1 and TRBJ2-7, with 7 nucleotides matching TRBD1. Germline CDR1 is KGHDR and CDR2 is SFDVKD. This CDR3 has 13 residues. Losses at the gene ends were 3 bases for V and 5 bases for J; bases not matched to a gene: 3.